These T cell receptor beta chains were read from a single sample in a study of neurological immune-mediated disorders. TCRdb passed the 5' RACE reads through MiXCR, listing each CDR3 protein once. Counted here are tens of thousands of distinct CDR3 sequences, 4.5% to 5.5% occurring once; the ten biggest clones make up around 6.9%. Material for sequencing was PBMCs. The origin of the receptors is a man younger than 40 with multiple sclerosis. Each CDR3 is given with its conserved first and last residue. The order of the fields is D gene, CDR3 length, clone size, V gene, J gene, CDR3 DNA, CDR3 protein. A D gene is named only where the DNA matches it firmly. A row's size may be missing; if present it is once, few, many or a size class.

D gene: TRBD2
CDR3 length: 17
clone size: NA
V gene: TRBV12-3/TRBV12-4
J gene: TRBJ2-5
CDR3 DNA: TGTGCCAGCAGTCCGCGGGGAGGGGTGGGACGGCAAGAGACCCAGTACTTC
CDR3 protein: CASSPRGGVGRQETQYF

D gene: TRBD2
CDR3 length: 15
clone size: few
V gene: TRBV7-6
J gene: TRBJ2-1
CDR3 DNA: TGTGCCAGCAGCTTACCACTAGCGGGGGGTAATGAGCAGTTCTTC
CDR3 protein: CASSLPLAGGNEQFF

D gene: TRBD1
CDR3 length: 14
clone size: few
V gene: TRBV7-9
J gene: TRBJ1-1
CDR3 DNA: TGTGCCAGCAGCTGGGACAGAATGAACACTGAAGCTTTCTTT
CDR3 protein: CASSWDRMNTEAFF

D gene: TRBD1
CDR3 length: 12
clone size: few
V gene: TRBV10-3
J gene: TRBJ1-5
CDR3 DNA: TGTGCCAGCGGACAGGGGTCTCAGCCCCAGCATTTT
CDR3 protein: CASGQGSQPQHF

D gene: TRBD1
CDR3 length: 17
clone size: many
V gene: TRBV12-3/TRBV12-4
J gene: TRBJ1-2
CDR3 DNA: TGTGCCAGCAGTATGGGACAGGTCCTTCTTCCTAACTATGGCTACACCTTC
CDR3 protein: CASSMGQVLLPNYGYTF

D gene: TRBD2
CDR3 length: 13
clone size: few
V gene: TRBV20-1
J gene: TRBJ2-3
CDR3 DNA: TGCAGTGGTCAGCGGGGCCTCACAGATACGCAGTATTTT
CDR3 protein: CSGQRGLTDTQYF

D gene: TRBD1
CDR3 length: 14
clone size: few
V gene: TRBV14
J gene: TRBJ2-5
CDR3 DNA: TGTGCCAGCAGCCAAGACAGGGGGCGAGAGACCCAGTACTTC
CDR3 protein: CASSQDRGRETQYF

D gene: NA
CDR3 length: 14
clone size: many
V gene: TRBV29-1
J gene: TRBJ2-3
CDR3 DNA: TGCAGCGTTGAAGGTCCCCTCGTGACAGATACGCAGTATTTT
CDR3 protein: CSVEGPLVTDTQYF

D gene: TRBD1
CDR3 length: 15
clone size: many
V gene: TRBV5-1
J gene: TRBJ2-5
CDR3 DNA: TGCGCCAGCAGCGCCTTAGGGACAGTTCAAGAGACCCAGTACTTC
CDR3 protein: CASSALGTVQETQYF

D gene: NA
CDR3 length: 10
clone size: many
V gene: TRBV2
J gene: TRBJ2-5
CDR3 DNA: TGTGCCAGCAGCGAACCGACCCAGTACTTC
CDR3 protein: CASSEPTQYF

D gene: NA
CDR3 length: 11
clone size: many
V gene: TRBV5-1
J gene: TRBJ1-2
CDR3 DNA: TGCGCCAGCAGGTCTGACTGGAGCTACACCTTC
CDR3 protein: CASRSDWSYTF

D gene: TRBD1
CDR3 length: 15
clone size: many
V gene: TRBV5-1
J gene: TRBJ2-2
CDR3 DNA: TGCGCCAGCAGCTTGAGGCAGGGGGCCGGCGGGGAGCTGTTTTTT
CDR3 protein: CASSLRQGAGGELFF

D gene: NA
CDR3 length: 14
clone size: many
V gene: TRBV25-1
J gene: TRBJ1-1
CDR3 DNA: TGTGCCAGCAGTGAATTGCGGGGGGACCGGTCAGCTTTCTTT
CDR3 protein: CASSELRGDRSAFF

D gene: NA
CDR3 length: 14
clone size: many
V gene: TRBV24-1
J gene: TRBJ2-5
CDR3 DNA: TGTGCCACCAGTGACCGTACCCTGGGGGGGACCCAGTACTTC
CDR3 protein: CATSDRTLGGTQYF

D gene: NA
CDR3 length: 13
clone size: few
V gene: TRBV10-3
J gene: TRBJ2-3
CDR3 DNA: TGTGCCATCAGTTCTACGGCCACAGATACGCAGTATTTT
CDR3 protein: CAISSTATDTQYF

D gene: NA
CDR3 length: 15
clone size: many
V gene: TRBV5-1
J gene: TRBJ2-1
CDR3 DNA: TGCGCCAGCAGCTTGGGGCTGAGCTCCTACAATGAGCAGTTCTTC
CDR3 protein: CASSLGLSSYNEQFF

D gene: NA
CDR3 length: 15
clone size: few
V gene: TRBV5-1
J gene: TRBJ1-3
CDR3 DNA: TGCGCCAGCAGCTTGTTCGGTGGTTCTGGAAACACCATATATTTT
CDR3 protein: CASSLFGGSGNTIYF